The 2 T cell receptor beta chains given below trace back to one sample, sequenced in a study of T cell responses to AZD1222 COVID-19 vaccine. The repertoire was sequenced with immunoSEQ multiplex PCR; TCRdb's copy has only in-frame clones and lacks some. The sample has approximately 170,000 clones, approximately 92% seen once. Sequenced here: peripheral blood, sampled on day 0 of AZD1222 vaccination. The receptor source for this set is an adult in good health.

The rearrangement joins TRBV5-6 to TRBJ2-7, with D hard to call. V was trimmed by 0 bases and J by 3 bases, leaving 7 bases between them. CDR1 is SGHDT, CDR2 YYEEEE, per germline. The CDR3 spans 13 residues. CDR3 DNA: TGTGCCAGCAGCTTGGTGGCAGACTACGAGCAGTACGTC. Translation: CASSLVADYEQYV.

The chain carries TRBV30 and TRBJ1-6; possibly TRBD1 for D (6 bases). The CDR3 runs to 14 residues. Looked up from germline, CDR1 is GTSNPN and CDR2 is SVGIG (reference sequence). The V gene lost 4 bases and the J gene lost 0 bases, with 7 bases spanning the gap. CDR3 amino acids: CAWKGGSYNSPLHF. CDR3 in DNA: TGTGCCTGGAAGGGGGGCTCCTATAATTCACCCCTCCACTTT.